Detailed here is one TCR beta chain. Its specificity is not known. This specimen belongs to a study of T cell repertoires in aging, cancer and after chemotherapy. Study-wide background: Roughly 9.1 million TCR reads were in the whole dataset.

This CDR3 has 15 amino acids. The V and J ends lost 5 bases and 4 bases respectively, with 17 bases between them. Multiplex touch-down PCR with TRB-A/B primers amplified rearranged V-D-J TRB sequences. TCRdb re-called the multiplex PCR reads through MiXCR, storing one row per CDR3 protein. The data contain over 4,000 distinct CDR3 sequences, roughly two fifths of them singletons. Amplification of TCR beta used genomic DNA extracted from peripheral blood. Study results and limitations: The repertoire data cannot show anything about immunological memory following chemotherapy. Compared with age-matched healthy donors, untreated hematological or solid cancer patients showed higher blood TCR clonality.

The sequence came from a human donor with a blood cancer. V and J are TRBV12-3 or TRBV12-4 and TRBJ1-2; possibly TRBD1 for D (5 bases). Input material: blood. Written as DNA, the CDR3 is TGTGCCAGCAGTGAAAGGACATGGGGCTCCTATGGCTACACCTTC. Its translation is CASSERTWGSYGYTF.